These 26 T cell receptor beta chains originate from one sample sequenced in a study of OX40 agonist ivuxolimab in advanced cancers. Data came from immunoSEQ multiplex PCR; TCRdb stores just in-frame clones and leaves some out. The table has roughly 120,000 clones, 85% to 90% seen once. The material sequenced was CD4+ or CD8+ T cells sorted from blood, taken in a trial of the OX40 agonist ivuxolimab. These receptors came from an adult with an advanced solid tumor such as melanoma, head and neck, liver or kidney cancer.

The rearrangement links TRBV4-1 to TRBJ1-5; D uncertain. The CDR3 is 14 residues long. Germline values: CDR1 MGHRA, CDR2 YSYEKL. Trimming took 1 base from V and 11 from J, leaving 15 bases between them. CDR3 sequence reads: CASSQVEGEVAQHF. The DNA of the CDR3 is TGCGCCAGCAGCCAAGTCGAGGGAGAGGTAGCCCAGCATTTT.

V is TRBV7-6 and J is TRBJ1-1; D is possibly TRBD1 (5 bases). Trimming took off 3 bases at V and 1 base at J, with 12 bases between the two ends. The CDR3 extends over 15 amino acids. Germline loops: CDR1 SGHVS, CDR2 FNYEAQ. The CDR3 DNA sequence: TGTGCCAGCAGCTTTGAGGGGTCAGGGAACACTGAAGCTTTCTTT. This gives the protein CASSFEGSGNTEAFF.

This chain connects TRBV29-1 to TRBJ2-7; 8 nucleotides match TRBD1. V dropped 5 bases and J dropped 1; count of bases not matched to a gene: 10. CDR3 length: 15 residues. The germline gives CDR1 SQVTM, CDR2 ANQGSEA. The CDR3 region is CSVTRIQGESYEQYF. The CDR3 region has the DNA TGCAGCGTTACCAGGATACAGGGGGAGTCCTACGAGCAGTACTTC.

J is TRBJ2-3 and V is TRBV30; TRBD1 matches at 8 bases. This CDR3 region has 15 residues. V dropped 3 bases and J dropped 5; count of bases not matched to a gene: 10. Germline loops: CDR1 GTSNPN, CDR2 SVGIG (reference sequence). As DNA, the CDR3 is TGTGCCTGGAGGGACAGGGTGATTTCAGGAGATACGCAGTATTTT. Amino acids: CAWRDRVISGDTQYF.

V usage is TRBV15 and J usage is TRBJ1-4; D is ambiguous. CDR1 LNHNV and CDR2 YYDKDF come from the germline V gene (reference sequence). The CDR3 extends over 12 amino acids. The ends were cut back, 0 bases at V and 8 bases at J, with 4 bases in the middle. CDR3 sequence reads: CATSREGEKLFF. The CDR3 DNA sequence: TGTGCCACCAGCAGAGAAGGCGAAAAACTGTTTTTT.

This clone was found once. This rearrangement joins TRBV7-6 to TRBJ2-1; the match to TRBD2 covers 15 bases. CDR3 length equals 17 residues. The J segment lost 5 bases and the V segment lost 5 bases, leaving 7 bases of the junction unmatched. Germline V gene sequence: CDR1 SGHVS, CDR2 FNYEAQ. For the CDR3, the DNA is TGTGCCAGCAGCCTTCGGACTAGCGGGGGGGAGAACAATGAGCAGTTCTTC. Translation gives CASSLRTSGGENNEQFF.

The CDR3 region is CASSFGPRGSPLHF. For the CDR3, the DNA is TGTGCCAGCAGTTTCGGACCTAGAGGATCACCCCTCCACTTT. This sequence joins TRBV6-5 and TRBJ1-6; no clear D gene. CDR3 length: 14 residues. V shed 4 bases and J shed 10 bases, with 14 bases lying between them. The V gene's germline CDR1 is MNHEY and CDR2 SVGAGI.

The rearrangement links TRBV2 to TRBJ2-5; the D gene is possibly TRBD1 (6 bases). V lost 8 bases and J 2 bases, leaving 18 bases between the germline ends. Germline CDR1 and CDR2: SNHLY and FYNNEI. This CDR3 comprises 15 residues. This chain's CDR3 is CASSPQGQYQETQYF. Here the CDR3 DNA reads TGTGCCAGCTCACCACAGGGACAATATCAAGAGACCCAGTACTTC.

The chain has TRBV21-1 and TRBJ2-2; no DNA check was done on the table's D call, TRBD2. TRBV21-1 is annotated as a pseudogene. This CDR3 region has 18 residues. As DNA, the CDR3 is TGTGCCAGCAGCAAAGTTCGACTAGCGGGGGGCCGAACCGGGGAGCTGTTTTTT. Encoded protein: CASSKVRLAGGRTGELFF.

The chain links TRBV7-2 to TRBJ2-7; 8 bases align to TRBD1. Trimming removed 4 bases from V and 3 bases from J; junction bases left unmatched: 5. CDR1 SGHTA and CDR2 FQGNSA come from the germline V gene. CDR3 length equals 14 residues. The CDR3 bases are TGTGCCAGCAGCTCCCAACAGGGGGTCTACGAGCAGTACTTC. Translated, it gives CASSSQQGVYEQYF.

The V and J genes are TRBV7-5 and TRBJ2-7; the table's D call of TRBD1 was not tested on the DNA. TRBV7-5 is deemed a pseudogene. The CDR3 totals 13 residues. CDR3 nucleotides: TGTGCCAGAAGCTTTGGACAATCCTACGAGCAGTACTTC. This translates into CARSFGQSYEQYF.

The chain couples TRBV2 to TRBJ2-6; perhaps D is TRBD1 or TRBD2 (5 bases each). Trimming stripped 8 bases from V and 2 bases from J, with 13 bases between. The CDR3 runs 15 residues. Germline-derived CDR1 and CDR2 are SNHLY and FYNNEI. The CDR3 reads CASGTLGPGANVLTF. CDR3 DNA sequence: TGTGCCAGCGGGACGCTGGGGCCTGGGGCCAACGTCCTGACTTTC.

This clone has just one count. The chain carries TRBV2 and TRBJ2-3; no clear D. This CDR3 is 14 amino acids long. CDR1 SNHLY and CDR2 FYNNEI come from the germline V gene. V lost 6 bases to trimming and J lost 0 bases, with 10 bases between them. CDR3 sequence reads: CASSPLASTDTQYF. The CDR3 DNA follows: TGTGCCAGCAGCCCCTTAGCTAGCACAGATACGCAGTATTTT. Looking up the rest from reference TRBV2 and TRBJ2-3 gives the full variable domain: EPEVTQTPSHQVTQMGQEVILRCVPISNHLYFYWYRQILGQKVEFLVSFYNNEISEKSEIFDDQFSVERPDGSNFTLKIRSTKLEDSAMYFCASSPLASTDTQYFGPGTRLTVL.

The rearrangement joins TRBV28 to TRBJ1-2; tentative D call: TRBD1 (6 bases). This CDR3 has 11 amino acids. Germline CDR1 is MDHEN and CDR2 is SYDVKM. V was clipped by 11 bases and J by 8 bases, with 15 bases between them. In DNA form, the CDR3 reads TGTGCCTCAGGGGTGACAGGCGGCTACACCTTC. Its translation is CASGVTGGYTF.

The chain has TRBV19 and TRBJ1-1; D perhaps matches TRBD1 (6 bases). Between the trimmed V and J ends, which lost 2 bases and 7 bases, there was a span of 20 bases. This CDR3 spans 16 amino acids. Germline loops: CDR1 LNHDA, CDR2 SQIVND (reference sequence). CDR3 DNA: TGTGCCAGTAGTATAACCTCGCGGGGGGCTCGTGGTGAAGCTTTCTTT. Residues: CASSITSRGARGEAFF.

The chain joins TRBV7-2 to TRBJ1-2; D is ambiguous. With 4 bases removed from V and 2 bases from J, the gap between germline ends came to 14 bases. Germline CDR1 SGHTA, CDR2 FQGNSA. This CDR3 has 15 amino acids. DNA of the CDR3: TGTGCCAGCAGCTCGGCCCCAGGATCGAACTATGGCTACACCTTC. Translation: CASSSAPGSNYGYTF.

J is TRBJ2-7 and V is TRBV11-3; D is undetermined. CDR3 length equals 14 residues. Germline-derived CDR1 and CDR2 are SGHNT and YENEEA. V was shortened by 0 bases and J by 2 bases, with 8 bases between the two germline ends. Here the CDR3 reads CASSLDSETYEQYF. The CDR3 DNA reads TGTGCCAGCAGCTTAGATTCAGAAACCTACGAGCAGTACTTC.

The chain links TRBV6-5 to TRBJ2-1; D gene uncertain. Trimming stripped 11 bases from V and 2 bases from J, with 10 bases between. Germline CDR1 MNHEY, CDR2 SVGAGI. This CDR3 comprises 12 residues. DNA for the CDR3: TGTGCCGTCTTAACGACCTACAATGAGCAGTTCTTC. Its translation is CAVLTTYNEQFF.

The CDR3 region has the DNA TGTGCCAGCAGCTTAACGCGCTACGAGCAGTACTTC. As protein: CASSLTRYEQYF. The chain links TRBV7-9 to TRBJ2-7; D gene uncertain. The CDR3 is made up of 12 amino acids. Trimming pared 2 bases from V and 3 bases from J, leaving 5 bases between. The V gene's germline CDR1 is SEHNR and CDR2 FQNEAQ (reference sequence).

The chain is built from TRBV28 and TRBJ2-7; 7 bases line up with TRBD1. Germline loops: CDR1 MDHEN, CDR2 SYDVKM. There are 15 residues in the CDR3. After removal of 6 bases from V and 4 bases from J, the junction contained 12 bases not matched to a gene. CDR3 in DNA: TGTGCCAGCAGGGGACCAGGGGACAGCTTTTACGAGCAGTACTTC. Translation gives CASRGPGDSFYEQYF.

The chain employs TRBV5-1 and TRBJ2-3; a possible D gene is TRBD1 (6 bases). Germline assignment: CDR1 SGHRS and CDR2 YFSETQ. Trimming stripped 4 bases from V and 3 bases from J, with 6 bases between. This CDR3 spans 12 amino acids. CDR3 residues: CASSTGTDTQYF. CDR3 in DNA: TGCGCCAGCAGCACAGGGACAGATACGCAGTATTTT.

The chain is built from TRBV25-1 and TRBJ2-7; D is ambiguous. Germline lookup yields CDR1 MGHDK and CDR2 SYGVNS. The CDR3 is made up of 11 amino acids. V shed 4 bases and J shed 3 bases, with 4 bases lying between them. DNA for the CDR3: TGTGCCAGCAGTGCATACTACGAGCAGTACTTC. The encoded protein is CASSAYYEQYF.

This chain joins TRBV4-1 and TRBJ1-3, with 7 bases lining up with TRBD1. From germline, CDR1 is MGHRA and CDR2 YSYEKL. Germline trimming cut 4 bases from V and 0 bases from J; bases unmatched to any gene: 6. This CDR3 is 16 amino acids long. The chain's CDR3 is CASSRPGQNSGNTIYF. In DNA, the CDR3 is TGCGCCAGCAGCCGGCCGGGACAGAACTCTGGAAACACCATATATTTT.

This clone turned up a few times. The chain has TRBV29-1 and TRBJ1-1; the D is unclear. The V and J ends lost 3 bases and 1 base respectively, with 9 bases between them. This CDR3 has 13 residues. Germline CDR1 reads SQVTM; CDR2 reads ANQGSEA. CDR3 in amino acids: CSVDSQANTEAFF. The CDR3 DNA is TGCAGCGTTGACTCCCAGGCGAACACTGAAGCTTTCTTT. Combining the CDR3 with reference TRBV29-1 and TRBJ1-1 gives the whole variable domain SAVISQKPSRDICQRGTSLTIQCQVDSQVTMMFWYRQQPGQSLTLIATANQGSEATYESGFVIDKFPISRPNLTFSTLTVSNMSPEDSSIYLCSVDSQANTEAFFGQGTRLTVV.

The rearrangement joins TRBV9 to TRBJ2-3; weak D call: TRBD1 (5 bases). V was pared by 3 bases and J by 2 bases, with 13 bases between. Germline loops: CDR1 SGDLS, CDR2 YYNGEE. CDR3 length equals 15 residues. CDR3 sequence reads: CASSEVRATTDTQYF. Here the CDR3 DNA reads TGTGCCAGCAGCGAGGTCAGGGCCACCACAGATACGCAGTATTTT.

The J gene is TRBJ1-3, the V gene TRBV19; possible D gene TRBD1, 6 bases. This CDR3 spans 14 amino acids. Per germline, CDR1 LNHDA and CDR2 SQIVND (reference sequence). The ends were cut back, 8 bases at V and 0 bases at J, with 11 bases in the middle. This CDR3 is CASDRRSSGNTIYF. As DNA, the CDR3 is TGTGCCAGTGACAGGCGAAGCTCTGGAAACACCATATATTTT.